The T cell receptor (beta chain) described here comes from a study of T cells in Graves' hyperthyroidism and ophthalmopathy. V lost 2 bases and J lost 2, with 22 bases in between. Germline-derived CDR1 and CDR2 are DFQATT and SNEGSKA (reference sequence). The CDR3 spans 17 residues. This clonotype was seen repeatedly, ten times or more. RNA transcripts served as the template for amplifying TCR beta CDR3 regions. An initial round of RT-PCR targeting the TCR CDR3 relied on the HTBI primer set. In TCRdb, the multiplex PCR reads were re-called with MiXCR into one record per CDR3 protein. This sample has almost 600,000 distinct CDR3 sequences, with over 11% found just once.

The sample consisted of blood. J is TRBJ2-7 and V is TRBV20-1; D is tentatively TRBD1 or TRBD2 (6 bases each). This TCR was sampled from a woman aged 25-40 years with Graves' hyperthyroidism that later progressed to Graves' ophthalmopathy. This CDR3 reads CSARLFGGGALAYEQYF. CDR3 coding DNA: TGCAGTGCTAGACTCTTTGGGGGCGGGGCCCTTGCCTACGAGCAGTACTTC.